Presented here are 23 T cell receptor beta chains from one specimen sequenced in a study of T cell responses to AZD1222 COVID-19 vaccine. Generated by immunoSEQ multiplex PCR, the TCRdb table keeps only in-frame clones and is missing some. The data show around 99,000 clones, approximately 90% seen once. Sequencing used peripheral blood, obtained 28 days after the second AZD1222 dose. Source of these receptors: an adult who received the AZD1222 COVID-19 vaccine.

The genes are TRBV4-2 and TRBJ1-1; D remains ambiguous. In germline, CDR1 is LGHNA, CDR2 YNFKEQ. This CDR3 is 15 amino acids long. The V end lost 5 bases, the J end lost 2 bases, and 15 bases lay between the germline ends. The chain's CDR3 is CASSVTSRSNTEAFF. CDR3 nucleotides: TGTGCCAGCAGCGTCACGAGTAGGAGCAACACTGAAGCTTTCTTT.

The chain links TRBV7-9 to TRBJ1-2; D gene uncertain. This CDR3 has 14 residues. V lost 2 bases to trimming and J lost 0 bases, with 7 bases between them. Germline V CDR1 and CDR2: SEHNR, FQNEAQ (reference sequence). CDR3 amino acids: CASSLMAANYGYTF. CDR3 DNA sequence: TGTGCCAGCAGCTTAATGGCGGCTAACTATGGCTACACCTTC.

The V and J genes are TRBV2 and TRBJ2-5; TRBD2 is a possible D gene (5 bases). In germline, CDR1 is SNHLY, CDR2 FYNNEI. This CDR3 has 11 amino acids. V lost 11 bases to trimming and J lost 1 base, with 8 bases between them. The CDR3 loop reads CAGRSQETQYF. The CDR3 region has the DNA TGTGCCGGGAGATCCCAAGAGACCCAGTACTTC. Full variable domain (missing parts from reference TRBV2 and TRBJ2-5): EPEVTQTPSHQVTQMGQEVILRCVPISNHLYFYWYRQILGQKVEFLVSFYNNEISEKSEIFDDQFSVERPDGSNFTLKIRSTKLEDSAMYFCAGRSQETQYFGPGTRLLVL.

The chain carries TRBV9 and TRBJ2-1, with 9 nucleotides matching TRBD2. V lost 3 bases, J lost 5 bases, and 6 bases stayed unmatched. Looked up from germline, CDR1 is SGDLS and CDR2 is YYNGEE. The CDR3 runs 15 residues. The CDR3 DNA reads TGTGCCAGCAGCGCGGGCGGGAGGGGAGACAATGAGCAGTTCTTC. It specifies CASSAGGRGDNEQFF.

J is TRBJ2-1 and V is TRBV4-1, with a tentative D call TRBD2 (5 bases). Germline lookup yields CDR1 MGHRA and CDR2 YSYEKL. Trimming cost V 1 base and J 4 bases, with 11 bases left between them. CDR3 length equals 15 residues. CDR3 DNA sequence: TGCGCCAGCAGCCAAGCAGGACTGATGTACAATGAGCAGTTCTTC. Translated, it gives CASSQAGLMYNEQFF.

J is TRBJ2-2 and V is TRBV19; the match to TRBD2 covers 7 bases. Looked up from germline, CDR1 is LNHDA and CDR2 is SQIVND (reference sequence). With V trimmed by 6 bases and J by 5 bases, 6 bases remained unmatched. The CDR3 length is 14 residues. The CDR3 bases are TGTGCCAGTAGACCTACGGGGGGTACCGGGGAGCTGTTTTTT. This sequence encodes CASRPTGGTGELFF.

The chain is built from TRBV19 and TRBJ2-7; no clear D gene. Germline CDR1 reads LNHDA; CDR2 reads SQIVND (reference sequence). V was shortened by 4 bases and J by 4 bases, with 5 bases between the two germline ends. This CDR3 spans 11 amino acids. The DNA of the CDR3 is TGTGCCAGTAGTAACCGATACGAGCAGTACTTC. Protein sequence: CASSNRYEQYF.

The count of this clone is one. The chain uses TRBV27 and TRBJ1-1, with 9 bases identical to TRBD1. Germline CDR1 MNHEY, CDR2 SMNVEV (reference sequence). Trimming cost V 3 bases and J 9 bases; bases outside gene matches: 11. The CDR3 has 15 residues. This CDR3 is CASSLAPGQGRKAFF. The CDR3 DNA follows: TGTGCCAGCAGTTTGGCCCCAGGACAGGGGAGGAAAGCTTTCTTT.

The V gene is TRBV12-3 or TRBV12-4, the J gene TRBJ1-1, with D perhaps matching TRBD1 (5 bases). The CDR3 loop spans 11 amino acids. The V end was cut by 2 bases, the J end by 12 bases, with 10 bases between. The DNA for the CDR3 is TGTGCCAGCAGTTTACAGGGACGAACTTTCTTT. Translation: CASSLQGRTFF.

The V gene is TRBV29-1, the J gene TRBJ1-4; maybe TRBD1 (6 bases). This CDR3 spans 13 amino acids. Germline lookup yields CDR1 SQVTM and CDR2 ANQGSEA. V lost 6 bases and J 4 bases, leaving 12 bases between the germline ends. CDR3 coding DNA: TGCAGCGTAACCTCAGGGGTTAATGAAAAACTGTTTTTT. Its protein is CSVTSGVNEKLFF.

The DNA of the CDR3 is TGTGCCAGCAGTCCCCAGCGGGAGGGCCGGTATGAGCAGTTCTTC. As protein: CASSPQREGRYEQFF. The genes are TRBV6-2 or TRBV6-3 and TRBJ2-1; 10 nucleotides align to TRBD2. This CDR3 is built from 15 residues. Germline V gives CDR1 MNHEY, CDR2 SVGEGT. After removal of 5 bases from V and 8 bases from J, the junction contained 9 bases not matched to a gene.

V usage is TRBV7-8 and J usage is TRBJ2-1; 10 nucleotides match TRBD2. The CDR3 length is 19 residues. The ends lost 2 bases at V and 4 bases at J; junction bases unmatched: 14. Germline V gives CDR1 SGHVS, CDR2 FQNEAQ. The CDR3 protein is CASSLRRVSSGRTYNEQFF. The CDR3 region has the DNA TGTGCCAGCAGCTTAAGACGGGTCAGTAGCGGGAGGACTTACAATGAGCAGTTCTTC.

The CDR3 is CASSEDWLGNQPQHF. The DNA of the CDR3 is TGCGCCAGCAGTGAGGACTGGTTGGGCAATCAGCCCCAGCATTTT. The rearrangement joins TRBV10-2 to TRBJ1-5; D gene unclear. Between the trimmed V and J ends, which lost 2 bases and 2 bases, there was a span of 10 bases. The CDR3 has 15 residues. Per the germline V gene, CDR1 is WSHSY and CDR2 is SAAADI.

In its sample, this clone was seen a few times. This sequence joins TRBV6-1 and TRBJ1-6; tentatively, D is TRBD1 (5 bases). This CDR3 comprises 13 residues. CDR1 is MNHNS and CDR2 is SASEGT in the germline V gene. Trimming removed 1 base from V and 9 bases from J, with 7 bases in between. CDR3 DNA sequence: TGTGCCAGCAGTGAAGGGGGCGGTTCACCCCTCCACTTT. This translates into CASSEGGGSPLHF.

This sequence joins TRBV15 and TRBJ2-7; D is perhaps TRBD2 (6 bases). The CDR3 covers 17 residues. V was trimmed by 4 bases and J by 2 bases, leaving 21 bases between them. CDR1 and CDR2 from the germline V gene are LNHNV and YYDKDF (reference sequence). CDR3 in DNA: TGTGCCACCAGCAAGAGAAGGGGAGCGGGCCGTCCCTACGAGCAGTACTTC. Residues: CATSKRRGAGRPYEQYF.

The rearrangement uses TRBV19 and TRBJ1-5, with a possible D match to TRBD1 (6 bases). CDR1 is LNHDA, CDR2 SQIVND, per germline (reference sequence). The CDR3 loop spans 16 amino acids. The germline V and J ends were trimmed by 1 base and 3 bases, with 13 bases remaining between them. The CDR3 region is CASSIVGRGDNQPQHF. The CDR3 DNA reads as TGTGCCAGTAGTATAGTCGGCAGGGGAGACAATCAGCCCCAGCATTTT.

The chain links TRBV30 to TRBJ1-5; D is undetermined. The germline V gene encodes CDR1 GTSNPN and CDR2 SVGIG (reference sequence). This CDR3 has 13 residues. Trimming removed 4 bases at V and 0 bases at J, with 7 bases between. DNA for the CDR3: TGTGCCTGGACCCGAGATAGCAATCAGCCCCAGCATTTT. It yields the protein CAWTRDSNQPQHF.

J is TRBJ2-7 and V is TRBV6-2 or TRBV6-3; TRBD2 might be the D (6 bases). Trimming removed 5 bases at V and 3 bases at J, with 17 bases between. Germline V gene sequence: CDR1 MNHEY, CDR2 SVGEGT. The CDR3 is 15 residues long. The CDR3 protein is CASSNAGTSLYEQYF. DNA for the CDR3: TGTGCCAGCAGTAATGCCGGGACTTCTCTCTACGAGCAGTACTTC.

The chain combines TRBV5-1 with TRBJ2-7; TRBD2 aligns across 14 bases. Trimming cost V 3 bases and J 7 bases; bases outside gene matches: 9. This CDR3 comprises 16 residues. CDR1 and CDR2 from the germline V gene are SGHRS and YFSETQ. The CDR3 DNA reads as TGCGCCAGCAGCTCTCTAGCGGGACTAGCGGGAGATGAGCAGTACTTC. It codes for CASSSLAGLAGDEQYF.

The sample holds one count of this clone. V gene TRBV6-5 combines with J gene TRBJ1-3; D not resolved. V lost 6 bases, J lost 6 bases, and 15 bases lay in between. This CDR3 is 14 amino acids long. Germline V gene data show CDR1 as MNHEY and CDR2 as SVGAGI. The CDR3 nucleotides are TGTGCCAGCAGCCGGAGCGCCGGGGAAAACACCATATATTTT. Protein sequence: CASSRSAGENTIYF.

The chain has TRBV28 and TRBJ1-2, with D maybe TRBD1 (6 bases). The germline gives CDR1 MDHEN, CDR2 SYDVKM. Trimming pared 6 bases from V and 4 bases from J, leaving 18 bases between. CDR3 length: 15 residues. The CDR3 sequence is CASRLATTGIYGYTF. For the CDR3, the DNA is TGTGCCAGCAGGCTCGCGACCACAGGGATCTATGGCTACACCTTC.

This clone was detected only a few times. The rearrangement links TRBV4-1 to TRBJ1-3; the D is unclear. This CDR3 has 14 amino acids. Germline V gives CDR1 MGHRA, CDR2 YSYEKL. Trimming left V 1 base short and J 4 bases short, with 8 bases between. The CDR3 protein is CASSQAGSGNTIYF. In nucleotides, the CDR3 is TGCGCCAGCAGCCAAGCCGGGTCCGGAAACACCATATATTTT.

DNA for the CDR3: TGCGCCAGCAGCCAATATAGCGGGAGGGCCGTCTACGAGCAGTACTTC. Translating gives CASSQYSGRAVYEQYF. The chain combines TRBV4-1 with TRBJ2-7; 11 bases line up with TRBD2. The V and J ends lost 2 bases and 3 bases, in that order; junction bases with no gene match: 6. The CDR3 consists of 16 residues. Germline loops: CDR1 MGHRA, CDR2 YSYEKL.